These 26 T cell receptor beta chains originate from one sample sequenced in a study of Ad26.COV2.S vaccination and SARS-CoV-2 variants. The treatment here: roughly 18 received Ad26.COV2.S at low or high dose, single or two shots; about 5 received placebo; per-sample allocation not given. Repertoires come from day 63 after the first vaccine or placebo injection. Only in-frame clones appear in the TCRdb table, and some are missing; sequencing was by immunoSEQ multiplex PCR. The sample carries 300,000 to 350,000 clones, approximately 86% recorded once. Sequenced material: peripheral blood, taken in a trial of Ad26.COV2.S vaccine versus placebo. Receptors were obtained from a person between 18 and 65 years old who received the Ad26.COV2.S COVID-19 vaccine or a placebo.

The gene calls are TRBV4-2 and TRBJ1-1, with D uncertain. This CDR3 has 14 residues. Germline CDR1 LGHNA, CDR2 YNFKEQ. Trimming stripped 0 bases from V and 8 bases from J, with 13 bases between. This chain's CDR3 is CASSQDPGRGEAFF. The DNA of the CDR3 is TGTGCCAGCAGCCAAGATCCAGGCCGCGGGGAAGCTTTCTTT.

CDR3 sequence (DNA): TGTGCCAGCAGCCCGCTAGCGGGAGGCCTCTCTGGGGCCAACGTCCTGACTTTC. This encodes CASSPLAGGLSGANVLTF. This chain joins TRBV7-2 and TRBJ2-6; 11 positions match TRBD2. CDR1 is SGHTA and CDR2 is FQGNSA in the germline V gene. The J segment lost 0 bases and the V segment lost 5 bases, leaving 6 bases of the junction unmatched. The CDR3 runs to 18 residues.

The chain carries TRBV4-3 and TRBJ2-5; TRBD2 matches at 7 bases. Unmatched junction bases numbered 2, after V lost 0 bases and J lost 4 bases. In germline, CDR1 is LGHNA, CDR2 YSLEER. The CDR3 runs 14 residues. The DNA of the CDR3 is TGCGCCAGCAGCCAAGATGGGAGGGGAGAGACCCAGTACTTC. Translation gives CASSQDGRGETQYF.

The chain recombines TRBV5-5 with TRBJ2-7; D unclear. This CDR3 has 15 amino acids. The ends were cut back, 4 bases at V and 0 bases at J, with 14 bases in the middle. In germline, CDR1 is SGHKS, CDR2 YYEKEE (reference sequence). The CDR3 spells CASSTRAISSYEQYF. The CDR3 DNA follows: TGTGCCAGCAGCACCCGGGCCATCTCCTCCTACGAGCAGTACTTC.

This clone was observed a handful of times. This chain connects TRBV11-3 to TRBJ1-1; D not certain. Germline CDR1 is SGHNT and CDR2 is YENEEA. V lost 0 bases to trimming and J lost 1 base, with 3 bases between them. This CDR3 has 13 amino acids. The CDR3 nucleotides are TGTGCCAGCAGCTTAGAAAGGAACACTGAAGCTTTCTTT. Amino acid sequence: CASSLERNTEAFF. The full variable domain, in which reference TRBV11-3 and TRBJ1-1 provide the parts outside the CDR3, is EAGVVQSPRYKIIEKKQPVAFWCNPISGHNTLYWYLQNLGQGPELLIRYENEEAVDDSQLPKDRFSAERLKGVDSTLKIQPAELGDSAVYLCASSLERNTEAFFGQGTRLTVV.

The chain links TRBV5-6 to TRBJ2-7; D is possibly TRBD2 (5 bases). The CDR3 contains 15 residues. Germline CDR1 SGHDT, CDR2 YYEEEE. V was pared by 0 bases and J by 1 base, with 11 bases between. CDR3 loop: CASSLAGGRSYEQYF. Written as DNA, the CDR3 is TGTGCCAGCAGCTTGGCCGGAGGCAGATCCTACGAGCAGTACTTC.

V and J are TRBV28 and TRBJ2-3; D is uncertain. Deletions cut 5 bases from V and 2 bases from J, with 14 bases between. This CDR3 has 15 residues. Germline V gene data show CDR1 as MDHEN and CDR2 as SYDVKM. CDR3 amino acids: CASSPPGVDTDTQYF. The CDR3 nucleotides are TGTGCCAGCAGTCCTCCAGGAGTTGACACAGATACGCAGTATTTT.

The CDR3 coding sequence is TGTGCCAGCAGCGGTGCAACCTTGGCCAACGTCCTGACTTTC. This translates into CASSGATLANVLTF. The rearrangement uses TRBV7-8 and TRBJ2-6; D ambiguous. Trimming left V 5 bases short and J 6 bases short, with 11 bases between. CDR3 size: 14 residues. In germline, CDR1 is SGHVS, CDR2 FQNEAQ.

The J gene is TRBJ2-7, the V gene TRBV6-2 or TRBV6-3, with 9 bases matching TRBD1. CDR3 length: 13 amino acids. The J segment lost 3 bases and the V segment lost 6 bases, leaving 3 bases of the junction unmatched. From germline, CDR1 is MNHEY and CDR2 SVGEGT. The CDR3 sequence is CASSPDRGYEQYF. For the CDR3, the DNA is TGTGCCAGCAGCCCGGACAGGGGCTACGAGCAGTACTTC.

The chain couples TRBV12-3 or TRBV12-4 to TRBJ1-6, with D hard to call. Trimming took 4 bases from V and 9 from J, leaving 7 bases between them. This CDR3 contains 12 residues. The CDR3 loop is CASSSLTSPLHF. CDR3 coding DNA: TGTGCCAGCAGTTCCCTTACTTCACCCCTCCACTTT.

J is TRBJ2-7 and V is TRBV4-1; TRBD1 matches 12 bases. This CDR3 has 15 residues. Trimming at V came to 5 bases and at J to 3 bases, leaving 5 bases not matched to a gene. The germline V gene has CDR1 MGHRA and CDR2 YSYEKL. The CDR3 coding sequence is TGCGCCAGCAGCGCGGGACAGGGGGCCGTCTACGAGCAGTACTTC. It specifies CASSAGQGAVYEQYF.

This clone was seen only a few times. This rearrangement joins TRBV7-6 to TRBJ1-4; 11 nucleotides match TRBD1. Germline lookup yields CDR1 SGHVS and CDR2 FNYEAQ. J was trimmed by 8 bases and V by 5 bases; bases with no gene match: 10. The CDR3 is 16 amino acids. CDR3 coding DNA: TGTGCCAGCAGCACCGGGACAGGGGGAAGTTGGGAAAAACTGTTTTTT. This sequence encodes CASSTGTGGSWEKLFF.

The chain recombines TRBV11-2 with TRBJ2-1; maybe TRBD1 (6 bases). This CDR3 has 14 amino acids. Germline loops: CDR1 SGHAT, CDR2 FQNNGV. Trimming left V 5 bases short and J 6 bases short, with 14 bases between. CDR3 protein: CASSPWGRINEQFF. The CDR3 nucleotides read TGTGCCAGCAGCCCCTGGGGGCGGATCAATGAGCAGTTCTTC.

The V call is TRBV19, the J call TRBJ1-2; no firm D call. Per the germline V gene, CDR1 is LNHDA and CDR2 is SQIVND (reference sequence). Between the trimmed V and J ends, which lost 8 bases and 4 bases, there was a span of 8 bases. CDR3 size: 11 residues. The CDR3: CASRDRYGYTF. For the CDR3, the DNA is TGTGCCAGTCGGGATCGCTATGGCTACACCTTC.

This chain connects TRBV4-3 to TRBJ1-1; a weak D match, TRBD1 (5 bases). Germline V lookup: CDR1 LGHNA, CDR2 YSLEER. V was pared by 5 bases and J by 4 bases, with 11 bases between. CDR3 length: 13 amino acids. In nucleotides, the CDR3 is TGCGCCAGCAGCAGAGGGGTGAGCACTGAAGCTTTCTTT. It translates to CASSRGVSTEAFF.

The V gene is TRBV11-2, the J gene TRBJ1-1; D unclear. V lost 0 bases, J lost 2 bases, and 7 bases lay in between. This CDR3 has 14 amino acids. Looked up from germline, CDR1 is SGHAT and CDR2 is FQNNGV. CDR3: CASSLDQANTEAFF. CDR3 nucleotide sequence: TGTGCCAGCAGCTTAGATCAGGCCAACACTGAAGCTTTCTTT. Full variable domain (remainder filled in from reference TRBV11-2 and TRBJ1-1): EAGVAQSPRYKIIEKRQSVAFWCNPISGHATLYWYQQILGQGPKLLIQFQNNGVVDDSQLPKDRFSAERLKGVDSTLKIQPAKLEDSAVYLCASSLDQANTEAFFGQGTRLTVV.

This clone was observed a handful of times. The chain joins TRBV2 to TRBJ2-7; the D is unclear. Germline values: CDR1 SNHLY, CDR2 FYNNEI. Trimming took off 4 bases at V and 7 bases at J, with 11 bases between the two ends. The CDR3 sequence is 12 residues long. CDR3: CASSGSGWEQYF. CDR3 sequence (DNA): TGTGCCAGCAGTGGTTCAGGATGGGAGCAGTACTTC. The full variable domain, rest sourced from reference TRBV2 and TRBJ2-7, is EPEVTQTPSHQVTQMGQEVILRCVPISNHLYFYWYRQILGQKVEFLVSFYNNEISEKSEIFDDQFSVERPDGSNFTLKIRSTKLEDSAMYFCASSGSGWEQYFGPGTRLTVT.

The chain joins TRBV5-5 to TRBJ2-7; the match to TRBD1 covers 8 bases. In germline, CDR1 is SGHKS, CDR2 YYEKEE (reference sequence). V lost 4 bases, J lost 0 bases, and 3 bases stayed unmatched. The CDR3 is 14 amino acids. CDR3 coding DNA: TGTGCCAGCAGCCGGGACAGGAGCTCCTACGAGCAGTACTTC. Its translation: CASSRDRSSYEQYF.

This sequence joins TRBV5-1 and TRBJ2-7, with a weak D call TRBD1 (6 bases). V lost 4 bases and J lost 5, with 13 bases in between. This CDR3 contains 13 residues. Germline V gene data show CDR1 as SGHRS and CDR2 as YFSETQ. The CDR3 sequence: CASSGTGTHEQYF. The CDR3 DNA reads TGCGCCAGCAGCGGAACAGGGACCCACGAGCAGTACTTC.

V gene TRBV5-1 combines with J gene TRBJ2-1; no clear D gene. Trimming took off 1 base at V and 8 bases at J, with 7 bases between the two ends. CDR3 size: 12 residues. Germline CDR1 and CDR2: SGHRS and YFSETQ. The CDR3 loop reads CASSLSTDEQFF. Written as DNA, the CDR3 is TGCGCCAGCAGCTTGAGCACAGATGAGCAGTTCTTC.

This chain uses TRBV5-6 with TRBJ2-3; 9 bases match TRBD2. Germline V gene lookup returns CDR1 SGHDT and CDR2 YYEEEE. This CDR3 is 15 amino acids long. The ends lost 5 bases at V and 0 bases at J; junction bases unmatched: 4. The CDR3 sequence: CASRATSGSTDTQYF. The DNA of the CDR3 is TGTGCCAGCAGAGCTACTAGCGGGAGCACAGATACGCAGTATTTT.

The CDR3: CASNPPCPLYNEQFF. DNA for the CDR3: TGTGCCAGCAACCCCCCGTGTCCGCTCTACAATGAGCAGTTCTTC. The V and J genes are TRBV21-1 and TRBJ2-1. TRBV21-1 is marked as a pseudogene. This CDR3 has 15 residues.

The chain recombines TRBV20-1 with TRBJ1-1, with 8 bases identical to TRBD1. Germline V gene sequence: CDR1 DFQATT, CDR2 SNEGSKA (reference sequence). The CDR3 runs 15 residues. Trimming cost V 3 bases and J 3 bases; bases outside gene matches: 9. The CDR3 sequence: CSASNPGGGDTEAFF. The CDR3 coding sequence is TGCAGTGCTAGTAACCCAGGGGGCGGGGACACTGAAGCTTTCTTT.

V gene TRBV14 combines with J gene TRBJ2-7; D may be TRBD2 (6 bases). CDR3 length equals 16 residues. V was pared by 3 bases and J by 2 bases, with 17 bases between. Germline CDR1 is SGHDN and CDR2 is FVKESK. The CDR3 bases are TGTGCCAGCAGCCATCCATCGGTGGGAGGCCCCTACGAGCAGTACTTC. It translates to CASSHPSVGGPYEQYF.

The chain uses TRBV5-1 and TRBJ2-7; TRBD2 matches 11 bases. With 4 bases clipped from V and 1 base from J, the junction kept 7 bases outside the gene matches. This CDR3 contains 16 residues. Germline lookup yields CDR1 SGHRS and CDR2 YFSETQ. This chain's CDR3 is CASSTMTSGASYEQYF. CDR3 DNA sequence: TGCGCCAGCAGCACTATGACTAGCGGGGCTTCCTACGAGCAGTACTTC. Complete variable domain (other parts from reference TRBV5-1 and TRBJ2-7): KAGVTQTPRYLIKTRGQQVTLSCSPISGHRSVSWYQQTPGQGLQFLFEYFSETQRNKGNFPGRFSGRQFSNSRSEMNVSTLELGDSALYLCASSTMTSGASYEQYFGPGTRLTVT.

V usage is TRBV11-1 and J usage is TRBJ2-4, with 8 bases fitting TRBD1. Germline CDR1 SGHAT, CDR2 FQDESV (reference sequence). CDR3 length: 11 amino acids. J was trimmed by 13 bases and V by 5 bases; bases with no gene match: 4. Here the CDR3 reads CASSPGQGQYF. The CDR3 region has the DNA TGTGCCAGCAGCCCCGGACAGGGACAGTACTTC.